This TCR beta chain was obtained from a study of long-term antiretroviral therapy in people with HIV. The CDR3 has 17 residues. V was shortened by 3 bases and J by 10 bases, with 25 bases between the two germline ends. In germline, CDR1 is LNHNV, CDR2 YYDKDF (reference sequence). An immunoSEQ assay, version v3.0, was performed at survey level. Libraries were prepared by immunoSEQ multiplex PCR; TCRdb keeps only in-frame clonotypes and omits some of them. In the table there are approximately 6,700 clones, 74% of which are singletons. This clone was seen just once. Sequenced material: unsorted PBMCs, taken 0.1 years before starting antiretroviral therapy. This rearrangement joins TRBV15 to TRBJ2-1, with D perhaps being TRBD1 or TRBD2 (6 bases each). The sequence derives from a man younger than 30 with HIV. The CDR3 DNA sequence: TGTGCCACCAGCAGCACCCTTGGGGACGGAGTGGGGGGCGAGCAGTTCTTC. This encodes CATSSTLGDGVGGEQFF.